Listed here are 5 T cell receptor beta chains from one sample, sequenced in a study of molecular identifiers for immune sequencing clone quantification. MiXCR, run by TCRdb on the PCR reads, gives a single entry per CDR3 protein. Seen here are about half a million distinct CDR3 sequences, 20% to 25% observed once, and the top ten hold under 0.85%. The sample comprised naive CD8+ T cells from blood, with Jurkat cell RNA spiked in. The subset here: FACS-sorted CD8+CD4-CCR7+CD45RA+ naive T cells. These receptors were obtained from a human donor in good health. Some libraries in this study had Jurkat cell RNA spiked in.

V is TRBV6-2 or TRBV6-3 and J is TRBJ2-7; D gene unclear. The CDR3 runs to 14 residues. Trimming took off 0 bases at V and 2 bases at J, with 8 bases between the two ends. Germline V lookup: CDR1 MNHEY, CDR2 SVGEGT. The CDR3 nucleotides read TGTGCCAGCAGTTACTCGCCGGTTACCTACGAGCAGTACTTC. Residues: CASSYSPVTYEQYF.

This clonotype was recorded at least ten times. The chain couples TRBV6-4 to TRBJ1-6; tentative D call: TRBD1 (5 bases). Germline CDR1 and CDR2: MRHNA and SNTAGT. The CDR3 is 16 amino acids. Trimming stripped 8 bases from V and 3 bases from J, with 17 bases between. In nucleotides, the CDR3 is TGTGCCAGCGTGAAGAGAAGGGGACGCTATAATTCACCCCTCCACTTT. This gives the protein CASVKRRGRYNSPLHF.

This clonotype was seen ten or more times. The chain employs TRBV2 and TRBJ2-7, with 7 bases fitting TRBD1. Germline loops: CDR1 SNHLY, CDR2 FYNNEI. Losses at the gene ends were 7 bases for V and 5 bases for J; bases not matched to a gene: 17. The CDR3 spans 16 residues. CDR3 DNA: TGTGCCAGCACCGAAAGGGACAGCGGAACTCCCCACGAGCAGTACTTC. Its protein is CASTERDSGTPHEQYF.

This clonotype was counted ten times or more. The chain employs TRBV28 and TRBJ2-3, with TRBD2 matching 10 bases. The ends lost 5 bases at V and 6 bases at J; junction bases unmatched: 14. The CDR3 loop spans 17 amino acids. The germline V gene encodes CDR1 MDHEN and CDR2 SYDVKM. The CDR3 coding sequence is TGTGCCAGCAGTAGACGACAAAGCGGGAGGGCCTTGGATACGCAGTATTTT. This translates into CASSRRQSGRALDTQYF.

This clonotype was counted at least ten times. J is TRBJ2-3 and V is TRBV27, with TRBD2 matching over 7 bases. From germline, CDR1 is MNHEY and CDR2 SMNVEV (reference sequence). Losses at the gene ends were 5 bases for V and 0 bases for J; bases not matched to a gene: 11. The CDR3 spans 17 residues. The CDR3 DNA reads TGTGCCAGCAGTCCCCCCCGGGGGGTCAGTAGCACAGATACGCAGTATTTT. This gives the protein CASSPPRGVSSTDTQYF.